The source of this T cell receptor beta chain is a study of patients and donors after allogeneic stem cell transplantation. Each CDR3 protein gets one entry after TCRdb re-called the RT-PCR reads with MiXCR. Altogether around 200,000 distinct CDR3 sequences are present, about 38% being singletons, with the ten largest covering around a tenth. V was cut by 10 bases and J by 4 bases, with 8 bases left in between. This CDR3 comprises 12 residues. Germline loops: CDR1 MNHNS, CDR2 SASEGT. Sequences were obtained from blood, either unsorted or a sorted T cell fraction (not recorded which). The chain uses TRBV6-1 and TRBJ1-6; D is unresolved. The clonotype originates from a human donor who was either an allogeneic HSCT recipient or a stem cell or donor lymphocyte infusion donor (not recorded which). It is not recorded whose cells these are; they may come from a transplant donor. The CDR3 coding sequence is TGTGCCACCTTATCATATAATTCACCCCTCCACTTT. This gives the protein CATLSYNSPLHF.